This T cell receptor (beta chain) comes out of a study of T cell responses to AZD1222 COVID-19 vaccine. With V trimmed by 2 bases and J by 2 bases, 1 base remained unmatched. The CDR3 contains 15 residues. From germline, CDR1 is ENHRY and CDR2 SYGVKD. In the case of this clone: The antigen is undetermined.

The table came from immunoSEQ multiplex PCR; TCRdb's copy has only in-frame clones and leaves some out. This sample yields under 150,000 clones, of which about 92% are seen a single time; approximately 5% belongs to the top ten. Study-level findings and limits: Nearly half of unique spike-specific TCRs reportedly avoided B.1.351 and B.1.1.7 mutated regions. Donors, mostly white British, included more females; clonal diversity was possibly underestimated. Spike-wide coverage was observed for vaccine-associated CD4 TCRs, with dominant responses at 160-218 and 743-854.

V usage is TRBV10-3 and J usage is TRBJ2-3, with TRBD2 matching 10 bases. The receptor's source is an adult in good health. Sequencing was performed on peripheral blood, taken on day 0 of AZD1222 vaccination. DNA for the CDR3: TGTGCCATCAGTGAGACTAGCGGGGACACAGATACGCAGTATTTT. Its protein is CAISETSGDTDTQYF.